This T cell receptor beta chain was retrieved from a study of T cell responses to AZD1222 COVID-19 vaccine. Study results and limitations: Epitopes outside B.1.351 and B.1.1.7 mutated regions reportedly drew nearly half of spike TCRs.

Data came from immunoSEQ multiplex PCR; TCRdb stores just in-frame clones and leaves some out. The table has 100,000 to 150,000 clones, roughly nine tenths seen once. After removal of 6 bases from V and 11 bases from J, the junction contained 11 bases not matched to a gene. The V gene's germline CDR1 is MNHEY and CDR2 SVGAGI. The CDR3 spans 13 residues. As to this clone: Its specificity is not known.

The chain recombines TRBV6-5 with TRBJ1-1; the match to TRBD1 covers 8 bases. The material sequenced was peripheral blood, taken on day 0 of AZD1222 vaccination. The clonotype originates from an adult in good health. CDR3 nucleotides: TGTGCCAGCAGGCCGGACAGGGTTATAGGTGCTTTCTTT. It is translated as CASRPDRVIGAFF.